The clone carrying this T cell receptor (beta chain) appeared a few times. Its antigen is undetermined. These data are taken from a study of T cells after yellow fever vaccination. Study conclusions and caveats: Only a small proportion of the clonotypes turned up in both the CD4 and the CD8 compartments, likely arising from convergent recombination. Contamination of FACS-sorted repertoires by abundant clonotypes from the bulk population could occur.

The CDR3 runs 15 residues. Trimming took off 0 bases at V and 8 bases at J, with 15 bases between the two ends. Germline CDR1 SGHNT, CDR2 YYREEE (reference sequence). One entry per CDR3 protein, called by TCRdb with MiXCR from the 5' RACE reads. The sample holds some 120,000 distinct CDR3 sequences, roughly 15% seen once. The starting material was CD8+ T cells sorted from PBMCs, obtained 5 days after the yellow fever booster vaccination. The rearrangement uses TRBV5-4 and TRBJ2-1; weak D call: TRBD1 (6 bases). This TCR was recovered from a young man who received the YFV17D yellow fever vaccine. In DNA form, the CDR3 reads TGTGCCAGCAGCTTGGTGGCAGGGGTACCAGATGAGCAGTTCTTC. Its translation is CASSLVAGVPDEQFF.